This entry features one TCR beta chain sequence. Its antigen is unknown. The record originates from a study of cytomegalovirus exposure and HLA in healthy donors. Findings and caveats of the study: In vitro data verified a few CMV-associated chains as specific for CMV antigens.

Primers: 60 Vbeta forward and 13 Jbeta reverse. The table came from immunoSEQ multiplex PCR; TCRdb's copy has only in-frame clones and leaves some out. The sample holds some 130,000 clones; about 70% are singletons and the top ten take 3.1%. CDR3 length: 14 amino acids. Germline V CDR1 and CDR2: SGDLS, YYNGEE. The V gene end was trimmed by 2 bases and the J gene end by 6 bases; junction bases not matched to a gene: 3. This TCR derives from a man aged 40-49 years in good health and CMV-seronegative. V gene TRBV9 combines with J gene TRBJ1-5, with 9 bases matching TRBD1. Specimen: PBMCs. Here the CDR3 reads CASSVGTGSQPQHF. The CDR3, as DNA: TGTGCCAGCAGCGTCGGGACAGGGAGTCAGCCCCAGCATTTT.